This T cell receptor (beta chain) was identified during a study of blood T cell repertoires in COVID-19. Study-wide context: Acute-phase and convalescent COVID-19 samples originated in the United States, Italy and Spain. PBMCs, B-cell-depleted T cells, or T cells were the source of the cDNA or gDNA that made up the material.

This clone was counted a single time. Per the original data handling: Reference gene primer amplification yielded estimated nucleated cell counts. Profiled with immunoSEQ multiplex PCR; TCRdb holds only in-frame clones, not every one. The DNA gave D and trimming, while V, J and clone size come from that table. The table lists some 200,000 clones, roughly four fifths of them singletons. Material for sequencing was peripheral blood. This TCR derives from a woman aged 30 to 39 who had recovered from COVID-19.

The chain's CDR3 is CASSPGTTAGELFF. The DNA for the CDR3 is TGTGCCAGCAGCCCCGGGACTACCGCCGGGGAGCTGTTTTTT. The genes are TRBV7-3 and TRBJ2-2, with 7 bases aligning to TRBD2. CDR3 length: 14 residues. The junction had 6 bases not matched to a gene; V was cut back by 5 bases and J by 6 bases. The germline CDR1 and CDR2 sequences are SGHTA and FQGTGA.